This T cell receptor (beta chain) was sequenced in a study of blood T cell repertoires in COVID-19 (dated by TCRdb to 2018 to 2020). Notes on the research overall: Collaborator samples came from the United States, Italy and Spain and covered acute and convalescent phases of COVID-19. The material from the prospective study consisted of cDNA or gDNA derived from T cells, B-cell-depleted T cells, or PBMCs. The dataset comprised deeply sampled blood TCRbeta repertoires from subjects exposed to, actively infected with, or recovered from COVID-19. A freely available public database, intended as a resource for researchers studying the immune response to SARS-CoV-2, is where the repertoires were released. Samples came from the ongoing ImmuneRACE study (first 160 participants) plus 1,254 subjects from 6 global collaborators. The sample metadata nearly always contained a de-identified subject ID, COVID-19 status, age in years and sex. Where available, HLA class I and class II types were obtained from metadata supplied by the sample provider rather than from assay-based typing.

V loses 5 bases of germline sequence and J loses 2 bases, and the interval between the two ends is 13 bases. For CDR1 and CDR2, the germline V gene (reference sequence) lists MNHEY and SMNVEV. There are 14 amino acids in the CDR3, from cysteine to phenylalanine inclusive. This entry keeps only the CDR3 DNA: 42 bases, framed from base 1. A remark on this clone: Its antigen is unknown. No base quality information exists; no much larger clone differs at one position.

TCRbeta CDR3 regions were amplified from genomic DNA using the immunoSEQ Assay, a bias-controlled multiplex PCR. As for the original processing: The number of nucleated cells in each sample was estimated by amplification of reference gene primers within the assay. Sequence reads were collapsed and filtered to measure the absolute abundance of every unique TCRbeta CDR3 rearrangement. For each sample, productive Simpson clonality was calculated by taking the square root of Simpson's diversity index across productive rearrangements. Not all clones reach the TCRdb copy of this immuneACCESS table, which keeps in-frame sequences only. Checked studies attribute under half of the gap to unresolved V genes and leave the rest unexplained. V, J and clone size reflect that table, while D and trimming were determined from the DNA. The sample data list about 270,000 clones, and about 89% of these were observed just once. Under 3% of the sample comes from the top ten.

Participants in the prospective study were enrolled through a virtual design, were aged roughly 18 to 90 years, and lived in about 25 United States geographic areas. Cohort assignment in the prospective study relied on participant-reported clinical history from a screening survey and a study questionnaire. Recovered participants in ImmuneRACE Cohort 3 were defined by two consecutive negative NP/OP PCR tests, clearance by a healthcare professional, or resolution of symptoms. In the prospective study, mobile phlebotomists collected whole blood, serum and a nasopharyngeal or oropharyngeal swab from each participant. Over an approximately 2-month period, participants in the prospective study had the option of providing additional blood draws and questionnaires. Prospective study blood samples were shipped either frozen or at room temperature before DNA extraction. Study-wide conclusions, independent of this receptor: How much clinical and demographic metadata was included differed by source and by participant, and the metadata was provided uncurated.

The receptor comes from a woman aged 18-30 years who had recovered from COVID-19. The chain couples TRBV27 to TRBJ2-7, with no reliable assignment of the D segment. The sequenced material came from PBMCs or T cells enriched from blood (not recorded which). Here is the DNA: TGTGCCAGCAGTCCAACAATGGCCCCCTACGAGCAGTACTTC. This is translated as CASSPTMAPYEQYF.